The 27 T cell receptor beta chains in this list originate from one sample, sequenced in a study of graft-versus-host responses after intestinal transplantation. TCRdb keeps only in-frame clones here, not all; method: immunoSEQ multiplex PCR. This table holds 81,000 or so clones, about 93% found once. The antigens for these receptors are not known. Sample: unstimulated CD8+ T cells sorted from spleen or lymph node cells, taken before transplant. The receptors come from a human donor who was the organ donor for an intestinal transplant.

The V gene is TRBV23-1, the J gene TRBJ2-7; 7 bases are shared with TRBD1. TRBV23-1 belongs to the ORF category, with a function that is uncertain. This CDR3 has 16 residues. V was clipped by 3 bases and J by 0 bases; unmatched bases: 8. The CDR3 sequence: CASSHLQGLPSYEQYF. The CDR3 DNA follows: TGCGCCAGCAGTCATTTACAGGGGCTACCCTCCTACGAGCAGTACTTC.

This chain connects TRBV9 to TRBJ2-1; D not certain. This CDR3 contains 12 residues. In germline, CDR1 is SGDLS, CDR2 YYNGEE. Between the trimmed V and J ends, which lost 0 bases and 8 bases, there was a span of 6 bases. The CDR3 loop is CASSVELDEQFF. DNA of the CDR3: TGTGCCAGCAGCGTAGAGCTTGATGAGCAGTTCTTC.

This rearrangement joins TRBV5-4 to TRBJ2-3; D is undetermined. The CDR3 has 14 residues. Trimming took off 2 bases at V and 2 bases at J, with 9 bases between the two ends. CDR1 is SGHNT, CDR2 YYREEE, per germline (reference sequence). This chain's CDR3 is CASSFNGDTDTQYF. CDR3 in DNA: TGTGCCAGCAGCTTTAACGGAGACACAGATACGCAGTATTTT.

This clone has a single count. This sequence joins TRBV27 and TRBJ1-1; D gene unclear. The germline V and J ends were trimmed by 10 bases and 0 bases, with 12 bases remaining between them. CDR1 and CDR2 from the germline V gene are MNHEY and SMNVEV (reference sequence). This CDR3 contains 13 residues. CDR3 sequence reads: CATAVEVNTEAFF. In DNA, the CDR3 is TGTGCCACCGCCGTTGAGGTGAACACTGAAGCTTTCTTT.

CDR3 loop: CASQDTTAGFYNEQFF. Here the CDR3 DNA reads TGCGCCAGCCAAGATACGACAGCCGGCTTTTACAATGAGCAGTTCTTC. The genes are TRBV5-1 and TRBJ2-1; D is perhaps TRBD1 (5 bases). The germline gives CDR1 SGHRS, CDR2 YFSETQ. This CDR3 region has 16 residues. Trimming took 7 bases from V and 4 from J, leaving 21 bases between them.

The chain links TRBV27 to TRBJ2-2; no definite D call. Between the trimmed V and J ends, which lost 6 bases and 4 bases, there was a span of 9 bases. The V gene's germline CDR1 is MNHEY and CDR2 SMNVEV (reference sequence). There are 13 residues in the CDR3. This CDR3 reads CASSPTGTGELFF. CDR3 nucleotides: TGTGCCAGCAGCCCAACCGGCACCGGGGAGCTGTTTTTT.

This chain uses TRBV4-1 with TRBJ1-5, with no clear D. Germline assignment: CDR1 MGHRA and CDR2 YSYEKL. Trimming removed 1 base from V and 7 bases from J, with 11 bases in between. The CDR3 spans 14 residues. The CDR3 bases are TGCGCCAGCAGCCAAGTGACGGGGTACCAGCCCCAGCATTTT. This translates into CASSQVTGYQPQHF.

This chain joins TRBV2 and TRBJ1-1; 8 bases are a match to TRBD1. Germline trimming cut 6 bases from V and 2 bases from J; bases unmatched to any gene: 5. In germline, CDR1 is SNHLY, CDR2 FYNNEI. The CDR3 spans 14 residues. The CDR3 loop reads CASSLTGGNTEAFF. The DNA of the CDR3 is TGTGCCAGCAGCCTAACAGGGGGAAACACTGAAGCTTTCTTT.

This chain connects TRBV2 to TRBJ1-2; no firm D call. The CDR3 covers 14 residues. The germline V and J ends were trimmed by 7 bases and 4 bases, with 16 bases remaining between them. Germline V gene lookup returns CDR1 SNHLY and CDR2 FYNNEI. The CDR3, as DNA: TGTGCCAGCACCCCCTCGGAGAGTGCCTATGGCTACACCTTC. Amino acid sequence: CASTPSESAYGYTF.

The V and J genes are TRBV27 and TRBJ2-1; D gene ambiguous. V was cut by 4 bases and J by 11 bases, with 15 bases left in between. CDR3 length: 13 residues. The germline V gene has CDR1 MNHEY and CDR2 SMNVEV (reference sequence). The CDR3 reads CASSSYGEWKQFF. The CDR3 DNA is TGTGCCAGCAGTTCCTATGGAGAATGGAAGCAGTTCTTC.

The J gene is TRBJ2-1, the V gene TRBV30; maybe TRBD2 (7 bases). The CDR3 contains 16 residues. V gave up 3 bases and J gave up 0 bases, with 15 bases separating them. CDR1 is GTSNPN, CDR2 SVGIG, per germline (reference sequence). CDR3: CAWRGEGESSYNEQFF. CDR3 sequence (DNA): TGTGCCTGGAGAGGGGAGGGGGAGAGCTCCTACAATGAGCAGTTCTTC.

CDR3: CASSYGGSGVDQPQHF. In DNA form, the CDR3 reads TGTGCCAGCAGTTACGGGGGCAGTGGGGTCGACCAGCCCCAGCATTTT. The V gene is TRBV6-5, the J gene TRBJ1-5; D possibly corresponds to TRBD1 (6 bases). The germline V gene encodes CDR1 MNHEY and CDR2 SVGAGI. This CDR3 has 16 amino acids. Trimming took off 2 bases at V and 7 bases at J, with 18 bases between the two ends.

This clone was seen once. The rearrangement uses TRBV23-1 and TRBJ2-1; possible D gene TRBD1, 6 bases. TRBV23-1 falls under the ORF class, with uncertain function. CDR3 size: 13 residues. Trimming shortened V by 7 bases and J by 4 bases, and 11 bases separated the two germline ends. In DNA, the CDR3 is TGCGCCAGCACCGGCAGGGGATACAATGAGCAGTTCTTC. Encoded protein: CASTGRGYNEQFF.

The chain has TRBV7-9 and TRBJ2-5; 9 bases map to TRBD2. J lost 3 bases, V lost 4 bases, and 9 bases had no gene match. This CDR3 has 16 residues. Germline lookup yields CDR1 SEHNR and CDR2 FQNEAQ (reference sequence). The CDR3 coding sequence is TGTGCCAGCAGCTCCTTCGGGCGGGGGGGGAAAGAGACCCAGTACTTC. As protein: CASSSFGRGGKETQYF.

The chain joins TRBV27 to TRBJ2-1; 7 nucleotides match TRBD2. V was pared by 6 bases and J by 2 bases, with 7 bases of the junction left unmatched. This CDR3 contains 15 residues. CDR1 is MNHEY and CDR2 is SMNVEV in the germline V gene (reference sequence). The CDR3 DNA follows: TGTGCCAGCAGATTAGCGGGTAGCCCCTACAATGAGCAGTTCTTC. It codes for CASRLAGSPYNEQFF.

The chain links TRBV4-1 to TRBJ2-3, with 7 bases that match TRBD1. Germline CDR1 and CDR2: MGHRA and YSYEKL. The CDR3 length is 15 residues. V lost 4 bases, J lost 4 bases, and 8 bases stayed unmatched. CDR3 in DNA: TGCGCCAGCAGCCCAAGACAGGGAATCGCAGATACGCAGTATTTT. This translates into CASSPRQGIADTQYF.

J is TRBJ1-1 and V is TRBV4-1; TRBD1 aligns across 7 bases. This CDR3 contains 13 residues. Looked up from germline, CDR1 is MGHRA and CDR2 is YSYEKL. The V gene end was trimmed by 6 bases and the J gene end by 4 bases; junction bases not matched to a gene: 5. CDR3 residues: CASSHSGGTEAFF. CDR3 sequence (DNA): TGCGCCAGCAGTCATTCAGGGGGCACTGAAGCTTTCTTT.

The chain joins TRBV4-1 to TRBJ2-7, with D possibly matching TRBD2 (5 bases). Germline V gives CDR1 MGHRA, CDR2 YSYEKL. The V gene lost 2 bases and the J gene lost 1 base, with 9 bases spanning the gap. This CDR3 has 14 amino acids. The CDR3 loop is CASSQFPGSYEQYF. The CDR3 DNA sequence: TGCGCCAGCAGCCAATTCCCGGGGTCCTACGAGCAGTACTTC.

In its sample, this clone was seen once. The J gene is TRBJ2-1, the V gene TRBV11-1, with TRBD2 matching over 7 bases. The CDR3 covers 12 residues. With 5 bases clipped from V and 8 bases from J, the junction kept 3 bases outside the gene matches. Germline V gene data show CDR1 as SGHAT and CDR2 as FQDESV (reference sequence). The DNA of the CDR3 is TGTGCCAGCAGCCGCGGGGGTGATGAGCAGTTCTTC. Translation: CASSRGGDEQFF.

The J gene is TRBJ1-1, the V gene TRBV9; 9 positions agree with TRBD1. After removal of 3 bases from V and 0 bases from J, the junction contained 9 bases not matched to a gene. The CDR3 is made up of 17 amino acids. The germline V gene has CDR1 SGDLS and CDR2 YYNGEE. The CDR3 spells CASSESWDRVLNTEAFF. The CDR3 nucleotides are TGTGCCAGCAGCGAGAGTTGGGACAGGGTCCTGAACACTGAAGCTTTCTTT.

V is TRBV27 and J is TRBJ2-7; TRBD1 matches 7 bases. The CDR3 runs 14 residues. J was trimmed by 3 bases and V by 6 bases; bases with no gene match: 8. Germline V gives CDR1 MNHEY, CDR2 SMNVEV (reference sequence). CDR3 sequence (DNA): TGTGCCAGCAGGGAAGGGGGCCGGGGCTACGAGCAGTACTTC. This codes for CASREGGRGYEQYF.

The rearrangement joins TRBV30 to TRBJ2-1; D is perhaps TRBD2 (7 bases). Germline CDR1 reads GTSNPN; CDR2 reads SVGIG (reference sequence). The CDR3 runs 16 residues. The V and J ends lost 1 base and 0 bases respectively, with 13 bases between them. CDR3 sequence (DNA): TGTGCCTGGAGTGACGAGGGGGGGCGCTCCTACAATGAGCAGTTCTTC. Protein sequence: CAWSDEGGRSYNEQFF. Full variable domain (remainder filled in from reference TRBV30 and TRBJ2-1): SQTIHQWPATLVQPVGSPLSLECTVEGTSNPNLYWYRQAAGRGLQLLFYSVGIGQISSEVPQNLSASRPQDRQFILSSKKLLLSDSGFYLCAWSDEGGRSYNEQFFGPGTRLTVL.

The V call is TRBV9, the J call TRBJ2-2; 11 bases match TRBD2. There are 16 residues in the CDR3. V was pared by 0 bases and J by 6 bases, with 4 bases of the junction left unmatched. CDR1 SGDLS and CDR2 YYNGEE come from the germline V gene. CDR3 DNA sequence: TGTGCCAGCAGCGTAGTTAGCGGGGGGGCCCCCGGGGAGCTGTTTTTT. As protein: CASSVVSGGAPGELFF.

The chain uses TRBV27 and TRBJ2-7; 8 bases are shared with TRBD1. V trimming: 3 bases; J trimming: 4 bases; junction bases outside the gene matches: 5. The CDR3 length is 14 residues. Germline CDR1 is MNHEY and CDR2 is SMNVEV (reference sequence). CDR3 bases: TGTGCCAGCAGTTTTTCAGGGGGCGGTTACGAGCAGTACTTC. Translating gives CASSFSGGGYEQYF.

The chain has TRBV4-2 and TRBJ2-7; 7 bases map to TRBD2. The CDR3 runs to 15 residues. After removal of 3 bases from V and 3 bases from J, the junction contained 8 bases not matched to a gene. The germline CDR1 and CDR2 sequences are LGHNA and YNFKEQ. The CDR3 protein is CASSQGAQRDYEQYF. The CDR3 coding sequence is TGTGCCAGCAGCCAGGGAGCTCAGCGGGACTACGAGCAGTACTTC.

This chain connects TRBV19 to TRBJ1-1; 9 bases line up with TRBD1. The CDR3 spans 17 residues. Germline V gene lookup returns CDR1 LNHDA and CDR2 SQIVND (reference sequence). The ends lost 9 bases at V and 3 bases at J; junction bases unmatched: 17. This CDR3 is CARMAAGTGPRDTEAFF. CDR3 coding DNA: TGTGCCAGGATGGCCGCCGGGACAGGGCCTCGGGACACTGAAGCTTTCTTT.

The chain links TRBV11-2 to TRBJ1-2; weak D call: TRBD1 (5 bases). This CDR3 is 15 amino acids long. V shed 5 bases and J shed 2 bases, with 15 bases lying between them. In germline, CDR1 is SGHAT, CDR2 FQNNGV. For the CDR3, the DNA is TGTGCCAGCAGCACCTCCCCTAAGGGGAACTATGGCTACACCTTC. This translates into CASSTSPKGNYGYTF.